These 10 T cell receptor beta chains came from one sample sequenced in a study of Tregs in tolerant kidney transplant recipients. Measured with immunoSEQ multiplex PCR; TCRdb has only the in-frame clones, and not every one. The sample holds about 69,000 clones; about 89% are singletons and the top ten take around 0.42%. The sequenced sample was CD4+ T cells from blood, obtained before the transplant. The source is a human donor who received a combined kidney and bone marrow transplant.

The chain joins TRBV6-5 to TRBJ2-3; D is unresolved. V was clipped by 0 bases and J by 1 base, with 11 bases between them. Germline V gene data show CDR1 as MNHEY and CDR2 as SVGAGI. The CDR3 runs 16 residues. In DNA form, the CDR3 reads TGTGCCAGCAGTTACTCGGCGGCCCCGGGCACAGATACGCAGTATTTT. The encoded protein is CASSYSAAPGTDTQYF.

The chain combines TRBV7-2 with TRBJ2-3; 11 bases line up with TRBD2. Germline CDR1 SGHTA, CDR2 FQGNSA. With 4 bases clipped from V and 1 base from J, the junction kept 4 bases outside the gene matches. This CDR3 is built from 16 residues. The CDR3 coding sequence is TGTGCCAGCAGCTATAGCGGGAGGGCGGGCACAGATACGCAGTATTTT. Protein product: CASSYSGRAGTDTQYF.

This sequence joins TRBV5-6 and TRBJ1-5; D is ambiguous. There are 16 residues in the CDR3. V lost 4 bases, J lost 3 bases, and 17 bases lay in between. Germline V gene sequence: CDR1 SGHDT, CDR2 YYEEEE. In nucleotides, the CDR3 is TGTGCCAGCAGCCTAGCATCACAAGGGTTCAATCAGCCCCAGCATTTT. This sequence encodes CASSLASQGFNQPQHF.

This chain uses TRBV2 with TRBJ2-5; TRBD2 is a possible D gene (6 bases). Trimming took off 4 bases at V and 2 bases at J, with 11 bases between the two ends. CDR1 and CDR2 from the germline V gene are SNHLY and FYNNEI. This CDR3 has 14 amino acids. CDR3 DNA: TGTGCCAGCAGTGCCAGGGACTTTCAAGAGACCCAGTACTTC. Protein sequence: CASSARDFQETQYF.

The rearrangement links TRBV5-1 to TRBJ2-2; D is ambiguous. The CDR3 contains 12 residues. Germline assignment: CDR1 SGHRS and CDR2 YFSETQ. Trimming removed 2 bases at V and 4 bases at J, with 3 bases between. The CDR3 bases are TGCGCCAGCAGCTTCAGCACCGGGGAGCTGTTTTTT. The encoded protein is CASSFSTGELFF.

The CDR3, as DNA: TGTGCCAGCAGTTTTATCAGGCGAGACAACCAAGAGACCCAGTACTTC. As protein: CASSFIRRDNQETQYF. The chain is built from TRBV28 and TRBJ2-5; no firm D call. CDR3 length: 16 amino acids. Germline values: CDR1 MDHEN, CDR2 SYDVKM. V was cut by 3 bases and J by 0 bases, with 14 bases left in between.

The rearrangement uses TRBV6-6 and TRBJ1-1; perhaps TRBD1 as D (6 bases). CDR3 length: 14 amino acids. Trimming pared 2 bases from V and 4 bases from J, leaving 11 bases between. Germline values: CDR1 MNHNY, CDR2 SVGAGI (reference sequence). The CDR3 DNA reads as TGTGCCAGCAGTTACGGCAGGGGAAGCACTGAAGCTTTCTTT. Translated: CASSYGRGSTEAFF.

V usage is TRBV5-1 and J usage is TRBJ2-2, with D perhaps matching TRBD1 (6 bases). CDR3 length: 15 amino acids. Germline CDR1 and CDR2: SGHRS and YFSETQ. Deletions cut 4 bases from V and 2 bases from J, with 12 bases between. This chain's CDR3 is CASSRTGPNTGELFF. The CDR3 DNA sequence: TGCGCCAGCAGCCGTACAGGGCCTAACACCGGGGAGCTGTTTTTT.

V is TRBV5-4 and J is TRBJ2-5, with TRBD2 matching over 11 bases. The V gene end was trimmed by 4 bases and the J gene end by 4 bases; junction bases not matched to a gene: 3. The germline V gene encodes CDR1 SGHNT and CDR2 YYREEE (reference sequence). The CDR3 is 14 amino acids. CDR3 sequence: CASSPGLAGETQYF. The DNA for the CDR3 is TGTGCCAGCAGCCCCGGACTAGCGGGAGAGACCCAGTACTTC.

The V gene is TRBV5-6, the J gene TRBJ1-1, with unresolved D. CDR3 length: 16 amino acids. V lost 2 bases and J 6 bases, leaving 20 bases between the germline ends. Germline CDR1 SGHDT, CDR2 YYEEEE. CDR3 protein: CASSLFLVRPNAEAFF. The CDR3 coding sequence is TGTGCCAGCAGCTTATTTTTGGTTCGTCCTAACGCTGAAGCTTTCTTT.